These 7 T cell receptor beta chains were all obtained from the same sample, sequenced in a study of T cell responses to AZD1222 COVID-19 vaccine. TCRdb's copy holds only in-frame clones and misses some; the assay was immunoSEQ multiplex PCR. The table lists 140,000 or so clones, 85% to 90% of them singletons, with 1.6% in the top ten. The sequencing used peripheral blood, collected on day 0 of AZD1222 vaccination. These receptors were collected from an adult in good health.

V is TRBV10-3 and J is TRBJ2-7; 13 bases align to TRBD2. Germline CDR1 ENHRY, CDR2 SYGVKD. V lost 2 bases, J lost 12 bases, and 4 bases stayed unmatched. This CDR3 contains 13 residues. The CDR3 reads CAISEPGLAGLYF. The CDR3 DNA reads TGTGCCATCAGTGAGCCGGGACTAGCGGGGCTGTACTTC.

This chain uses TRBV3-1 (or the pseudogene TRBV3-2) with TRBJ1-3; D unclear. The CDR3 runs 16 residues. Germline loops: CDR1 LGHDT, CDR2 YNNKEL (reference sequence). V shed 2 bases and J shed 0 bases, with 11 bases lying between them. DNA of the CDR3: TGTGCCAGCAGCCAACGGTTCGCCTACTCTGGAAACACCATATATTTT. It codes for CASSQRFAYSGNTIYF.

This chain joins TRBV11-3 and TRBJ1-2; 8 bases are shared with TRBD1. The V gene end was trimmed by 2 bases and the J gene end by 8 bases; junction bases not matched to a gene: 13. The CDR3 extends over 16 amino acids. In germline, CDR1 is SGHNT, CDR2 YENEEA. CDR3 protein: CASSLTQGAKSIGYTF. The CDR3 DNA reads TGTGCCAGCAGCTTAACGCAGGGGGCGAAGTCTATCGGCTACACCTTC.

The gene calls are TRBV11-2 and TRBJ1-6; 9 nucleotides match TRBD1. CDR1 and CDR2 from the germline V gene are SGHAT and FQNNGV. V shed 5 bases, J shed 7 bases, and the junction held 9 bases outside the gene matches. The CDR3 is 16 residues long. The CDR3 DNA reads TGTGCCAGCAGCCCGATCGGGGGACAGGGAAATTCACCCCTCCACTTT. This gives the protein CASSPIGGQGNSPLHF.

The chain couples TRBV5-1 to TRBJ2-1; no reliable D call. The V end was cut by 0 bases, the J end by 4 bases, with 5 bases between. The germline gives CDR1 SGHRS, CDR2 YFSETQ. CDR3 size: 13 residues. DNA of the CDR3: TGCGCCAGCAGCTTGGTTGGGTACAATGAGCAGTTCTTC. This translates into CASSLVGYNEQFF.

This clone has just one count. The chain employs TRBV3-1 (or the pseudogene TRBV3-2) and TRBJ2-7, with D possibly matching TRBD2 (7 bases). Germline CDR1 LGHDT, CDR2 YNNKEL (reference sequence). There are 15 residues in the CDR3. V was pared by 5 bases and J by 4 bases, with 18 bases between. The CDR3 sequence is CASSTGGGGIYEQYF. CDR3 sequence (DNA): TGTGCCAGCAGCACCGGGGGCGGGGGAATTTACGAGCAGTACTTC.

This chain links TRBV10-2 with TRBJ2-7; TRBD1 agrees at 8 bases. Per the germline V gene, CDR1 is WSHSY and CDR2 is SAAADI. The CDR3 loop spans 13 amino acids. Trimming took 8 bases from V and 3 from J; bases not matched to a gene: 6. The CDR3 loop is CASGGQGIYEQYF. CDR3 nucleotide sequence: TGCGCCAGCGGAGGACAGGGAATCTACGAGCAGTACTTC.